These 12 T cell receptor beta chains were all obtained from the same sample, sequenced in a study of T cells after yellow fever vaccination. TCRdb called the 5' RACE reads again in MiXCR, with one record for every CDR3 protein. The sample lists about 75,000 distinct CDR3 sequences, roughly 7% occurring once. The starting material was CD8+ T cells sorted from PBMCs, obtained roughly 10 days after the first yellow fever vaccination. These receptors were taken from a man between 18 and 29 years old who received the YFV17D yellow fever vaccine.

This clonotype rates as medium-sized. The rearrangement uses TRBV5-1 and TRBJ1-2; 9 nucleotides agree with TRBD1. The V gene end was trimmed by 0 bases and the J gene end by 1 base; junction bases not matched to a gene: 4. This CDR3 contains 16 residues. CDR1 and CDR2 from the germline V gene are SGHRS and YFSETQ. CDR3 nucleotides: TGCGCCAGCAGCTTGGGCTGGACAGGGGTTAACTATGGCTACACCTTC. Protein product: CASSLGWTGVNYGYTF.

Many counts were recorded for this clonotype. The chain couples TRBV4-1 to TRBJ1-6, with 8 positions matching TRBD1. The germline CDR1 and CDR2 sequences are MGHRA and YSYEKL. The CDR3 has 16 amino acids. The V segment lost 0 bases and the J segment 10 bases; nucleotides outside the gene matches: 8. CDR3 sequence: CASSQDPPGGHSPLHF. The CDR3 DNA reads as TGCGCCAGCAGCCAAGATCCCCCAGGGGGCCACTCACCCCTCCACTTT.

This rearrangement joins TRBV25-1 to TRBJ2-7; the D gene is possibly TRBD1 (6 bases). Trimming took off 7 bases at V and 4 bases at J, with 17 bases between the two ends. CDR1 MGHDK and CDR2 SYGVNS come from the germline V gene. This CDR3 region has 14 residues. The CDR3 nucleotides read TGTGCCAGCAACCAATTAGGGGGAAATTACGAGCAGTACTTC. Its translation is CASNQLGGNYEQYF.

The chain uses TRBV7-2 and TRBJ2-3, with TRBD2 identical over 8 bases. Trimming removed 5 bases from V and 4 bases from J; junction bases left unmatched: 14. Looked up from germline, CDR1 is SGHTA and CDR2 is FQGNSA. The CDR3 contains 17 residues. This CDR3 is CASSPVGVGGAADTQYF. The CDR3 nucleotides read TGTGCCAGCAGCCCAGTAGGGGTCGGGGGGGCAGCAGATACGCAGTATTTT.

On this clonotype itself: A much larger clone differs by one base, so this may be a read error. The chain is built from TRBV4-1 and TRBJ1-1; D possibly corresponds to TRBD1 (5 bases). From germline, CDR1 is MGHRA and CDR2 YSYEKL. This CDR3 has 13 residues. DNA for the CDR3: TGCGCCAGCAGCAACGGGATCGGGGCCGAAGATTTCTTT. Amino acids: CASSNGIGAEDFF.

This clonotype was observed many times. The CDR3 here is CASSQTPHGPGELFF. The CDR3 nucleotides are TGCGCCAGCAGCCAAACCCCACATGGGCCCGGGGAGCTGTTTTTT. The chain couples TRBV4-3 to TRBJ2-2; D gene uncertain. The germline CDR1 and CDR2 sequences are LGHNA and YSLEER. Trimming pared 2 bases from V and 6 bases from J, leaving 13 bases between. This CDR3 is 15 amino acids long.

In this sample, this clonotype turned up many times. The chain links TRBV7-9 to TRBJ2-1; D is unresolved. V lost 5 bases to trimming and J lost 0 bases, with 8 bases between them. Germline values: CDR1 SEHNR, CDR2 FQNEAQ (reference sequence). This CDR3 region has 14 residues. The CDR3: CASSQLSSYNEQFF. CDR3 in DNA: TGTGCCAGCAGCCAATTAAGCTCCTACAATGAGCAGTTCTTC.

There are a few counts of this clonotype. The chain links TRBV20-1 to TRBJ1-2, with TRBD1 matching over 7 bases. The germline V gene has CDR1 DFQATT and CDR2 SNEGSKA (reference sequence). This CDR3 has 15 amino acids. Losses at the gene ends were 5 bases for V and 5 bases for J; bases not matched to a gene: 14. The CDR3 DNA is TGCAGTGCTTGGACAGGATCCCGGAGGGGATATGGCTACACCTTC. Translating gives CSAWTGSRRGYGYTF.

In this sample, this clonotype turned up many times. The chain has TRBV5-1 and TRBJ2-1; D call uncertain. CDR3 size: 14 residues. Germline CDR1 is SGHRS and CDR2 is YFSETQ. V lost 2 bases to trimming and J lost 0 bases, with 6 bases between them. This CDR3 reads CASSLILSYNEQFF. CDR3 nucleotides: TGCGCCAGCAGCTTAATTCTCTCCTACAATGAGCAGTTCTTC.

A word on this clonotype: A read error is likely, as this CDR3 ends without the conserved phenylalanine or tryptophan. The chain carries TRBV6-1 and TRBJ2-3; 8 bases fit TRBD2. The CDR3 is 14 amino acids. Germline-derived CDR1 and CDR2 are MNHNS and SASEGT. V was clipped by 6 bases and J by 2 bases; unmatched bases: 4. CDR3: CASRAGDYTDTQYL. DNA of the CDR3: TGTGCCAGCAGAGCGGGGGACTACACAGATACGCAGTATCTT.

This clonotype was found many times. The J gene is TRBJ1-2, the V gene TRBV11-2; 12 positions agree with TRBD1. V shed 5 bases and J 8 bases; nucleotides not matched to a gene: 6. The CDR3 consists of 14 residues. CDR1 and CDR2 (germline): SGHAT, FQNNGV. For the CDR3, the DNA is TGTGCCAGCAGCGGGACAGGGGGCTGGGACGGCTACACCTTC. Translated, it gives CASSGTGGWDGYTF. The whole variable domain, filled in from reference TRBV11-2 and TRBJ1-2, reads EAGVAQSPRYKIIEKRQSVAFWCNPISGHATLYWYQQILGQGPKLLIQFQNNGVVDDSQLPKDRFSAERLKGVDSTLKIQPAKLEDSAVYLCASSGTGGWDGYTFGSGTRLTVV.

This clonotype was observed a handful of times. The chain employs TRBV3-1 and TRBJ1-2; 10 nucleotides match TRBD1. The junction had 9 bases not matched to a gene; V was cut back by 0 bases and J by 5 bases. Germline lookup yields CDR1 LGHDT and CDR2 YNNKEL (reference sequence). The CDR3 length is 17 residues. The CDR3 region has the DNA TGTGCCAGCAGCCAAGATCCCGGACAGGGGGATGAGTATGGCTACACCTTC. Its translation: CASSQDPGQGDEYGYTF.